This T cell receptor (beta chain) comes out of a study of regulatory T cells in long-lasting Graves disease. Time point specified: newly diagnosed GD, antithyroid drugs for less than 3 months. There was RNA extracted from PBMCs, and the TCR library was made from it. This clonotype was counted a few times. Building the TCR beta libraries relied on iRepertoire HTBI primers, and CDR3 regions underwent Arm-PCR. TCRdb re-called the multiplex PCR reads through MiXCR, storing one row per CDR3 protein. The profile covers roughly 500,000 distinct CDR3 sequences, with approximately 15% appearing a single time and under 10% taken by the ten largest. With 5 bases removed from V and 7 bases from J, the gap between germline ends came to 18 bases. The germline V gene has CDR1 MNHEY and CDR2 SMNVEV (reference sequence). This CDR3 has 15 residues. A further study also used this sample, focusing on T cells in Graves' hyperthyroidism and ophthalmopathy.

The J gene is TRBJ2-1, the V gene TRBV27, with a possible D match to TRBD1 (5 bases). The sample here was peripheral blood mononuclear cells (PBMCs), taken at new diagnosis, from a patient treated with antithyroid drugs. The source of this sequence is a man aged 30-40 years with Graves disease. DNA for the CDR3: TGTGCCAGCAGTCCCAGACAGCCCACTCTAAATGAGCAGTTCTTC. It yields the protein CASSPRQPTLNEQFF.